This T cell receptor (beta chain) is from a study of blood T cell repertoires in COVID-19. Across the whole study: Specimens from acute and convalescent COVID-19 originated in the United States, Italy and Spain. Sources were T cells, B-cell-depleted T cells, or PBMCs; the material itself was cDNA or gDNA.

Original methodology: Using reference gene primer amplification, nucleated cell counts were estimated. The table came from immunoSEQ multiplex PCR; TCRdb's copy has only in-frame clones and leaves some out. V and J calls and clone size follow that table, whereas D and trimming were derived from the DNA. Of 210,000 or so clones in the sample, approximately 81% were seen once. J was trimmed by 12 bases and V by 4 bases; bases with no gene match: 7. Germline CDR1 is SGHNT and CDR2 is YYREEE (reference sequence). CDR3 length: 13 residues. The chain employs TRBV5-4 and TRBJ2-1, with 10 bases that match TRBD2. Material for sequencing was peripheral blood. This TCR was recovered from a woman of 80 years or more with active or convalescent COVID-19. CDR3 region: CASSEGTSASQFF. CDR3 coding DNA: TGTGCCAGCAGCGAAGGGACTAGCGCTTCGCAGTTCTTC.